The text below deals with one TCR beta chain. No antigen is known for it. These data come from a study of T cell responses to AZD1222 COVID-19 vaccine. CDR3 size: 14 residues. V shed 3 bases and J shed 5 bases, with 8 bases lying between them. Per germline, CDR1 SEHNR and CDR2 FQNEAQ (reference sequence). Study conclusions and caveats: Donors were mostly white British, more females; clonal diversity possibly underestimated.

TCRdb's copy holds only in-frame clones and misses some; the assay was immunoSEQ multiplex PCR. The sample consists of around 66,000 clones, 70% to 90% of them appearing once. Sequenced material: peripheral blood, taken 28 days after the second dose of the MenACWY control vaccine. This chain links TRBV7-9 with TRBJ1-6; possible D gene TRBD1, 6 bases. The receptor comes from an adult who received the MenACWY meningococcal vaccine as a control. CDR3 in amino acids: CASSLRTDNSPLHF. CDR3 sequence (DNA): TGTGCCAGCAGCTTGCGGACAGATAATTCACCCCTCCACTTT.